This is a list of T cell receptor beta chains from one sample in a study of T cell repertoires in cytomegalovirus infection. TCRdb re-called the reads through MiXCR, storing one row per CDR3 protein. The data hold around 490,000 distinct CDR3 sequences, with around 27% observed a single time. Sequencing was done on a sample of PBMCs. These receptors came from a human donor in good health (CMV status not recorded). Some clones in this sample may be carry-over from other donors' samples. Each CDR3 is given with its conserved first and last residue.

V gene: TRBV12-3/TRBV12-4
CDR3 protein: CASSLILRGVIVATNEKLFF

V gene: TRBV4-3
CDR3 protein: CASSPTGSSPRGEQYF

V gene: TRBV12-3/TRBV12-4
CDR3 protein: CASRYSRATGELFF

V gene: TRBV7-2
CDR3 protein: CASSELAGGPNTQYF

V gene: TRBV12-3/TRBV12-4
CDR3 protein: CASSLSLAGSTDTQYF

V gene: TRBV9
CDR3 protein: CASSPLRLADRTDTQYF

V gene: TRBV27
CDR3 protein: CASSLTLTADTQYF

V gene: TRBV7-9
CDR3 protein: CASRPTGGSGELFF

V gene: TRBV6-1
CDR3 protein: CASSPHGQASGYTF

V gene: TRBV7-9
CDR3 protein: CASSFFIEQQFF

V gene: TRBV7-2
CDR3 protein: CASSLTGFNYGYTF

V gene: TRBV7-2
CDR3 protein: CASSPRGPNEQFF

V gene: TRBV20-1
CDR3 protein: CSASRDRELSTEAFF

V gene: TRBV7-9
CDR3 protein: CASRPDRVGNEKLFF

V gene: TRBV15
CDR3 protein: CATSRGGGALLNEKLFF

V gene: TRBV4-1
CDR3 protein: CASSLSGAPNEKLFF

V gene: TRBV7-9
CDR3 protein: CASSLLGSPEQYF

V gene: TRBV11-2
CDR3 protein: CASSLDPYRTDTQYF

V gene: TRBV6-6
CDR3 protein: CASTHRGTEAFF

V gene: TRBV11-3
CDR3 protein: CASSRRGGLAGGPHYNEQFF

V gene: TRBV7-2
CDR3 protein: CASSLPRDSYNEQFF

V gene: TRBV7-2
CDR3 protein: CASSFPGRLPNTEAFF

V gene: TRBV9
CDR3 protein: CASSVLPGQSNYGYTF

V gene: TRBV6-5
CDR3 protein: CASSYSEWGRNEQFF

V gene: TRBV7-8
CDR3 protein: CASSSRYGVTGAGVLYDTEAFF

V gene: TRBV28
CDR3 protein: CASSFLEGSKNIQYF

V gene: TRBV14
CDR3 protein: CASSQGIVPDTQYF

V gene: TRBV7-4
CDR3 protein: CASSPWDIYGYTF

V gene: TRBV12-3/TRBV12-4
CDR3 protein: CASSLQGVSYGYTF

V gene: TRBV6-6
CDR3 protein: CASTPVGLVINTGELFF

V gene: TRBV6-2/TRBV6-3
CDR3 protein: CASSWTSGNEQFF

V gene: TRBV29-1
CDR3 protein: CSSGTGPYEQYF

V gene: TRBV7-9
CDR3 protein: CASTNKGTPQSEAFF

V gene: TRBV12-3/TRBV12-4
CDR3 protein: CASSLRRDPFNGEQFF

V gene: TRBV7-2
CDR3 protein: CASRKVPGQGWDEQYF

V gene: TRBV14
CDR3 protein: CASSQAGTYGYTF

V gene: TRBV27
CDR3 protein: CASSPNSGRALDTQYF

V gene: TRBV11-2
CDR3 protein: CASSHGQIQVNYGYTF

V gene: TRBV5-6
CDR3 protein: CASSSTGVENIQYF

V gene: TRBV7-2
CDR3 protein: CASRGGMNTEAFF

V gene: TRBV5-6
CDR3 protein: CASSLGGTEASF

V gene: TRBV6-1
CDR3 protein: CASTTRQVNTEAFF

V gene: TRBV7-8
CDR3 protein: CASSLLLNSPTGELFF

V gene: TRBV24-1
CDR3 protein: CATSDRTGGKQPQHF

V gene: TRBV20-1
CDR3 protein: CSARVRGLADWYQETQYF

V gene: TRBV29-1
CDR3 protein: CSVRTSGSYNEQFF

V gene: TRBV6-2/TRBV6-3
CDR3 protein: CASGGTSGIGEQFF

V gene: TRBV29-1
CDR3 protein: CSGMDLLDTQYF

V gene: TRBV29-1
CDR3 protein: CSVVRDTSSYEQYF

V gene: TRBV28
CDR3 protein: CASSLNGLAGVSYEQYF

V gene: TRBV12-3/TRBV12-4
CDR3 protein: CASSLALGALYGYTF

V gene: TRBV14
CDR3 protein: CASSQDRTSGRDYNEQFF

V gene: TRBV7-2
CDR3 protein: CASSLTGFGTEAFF